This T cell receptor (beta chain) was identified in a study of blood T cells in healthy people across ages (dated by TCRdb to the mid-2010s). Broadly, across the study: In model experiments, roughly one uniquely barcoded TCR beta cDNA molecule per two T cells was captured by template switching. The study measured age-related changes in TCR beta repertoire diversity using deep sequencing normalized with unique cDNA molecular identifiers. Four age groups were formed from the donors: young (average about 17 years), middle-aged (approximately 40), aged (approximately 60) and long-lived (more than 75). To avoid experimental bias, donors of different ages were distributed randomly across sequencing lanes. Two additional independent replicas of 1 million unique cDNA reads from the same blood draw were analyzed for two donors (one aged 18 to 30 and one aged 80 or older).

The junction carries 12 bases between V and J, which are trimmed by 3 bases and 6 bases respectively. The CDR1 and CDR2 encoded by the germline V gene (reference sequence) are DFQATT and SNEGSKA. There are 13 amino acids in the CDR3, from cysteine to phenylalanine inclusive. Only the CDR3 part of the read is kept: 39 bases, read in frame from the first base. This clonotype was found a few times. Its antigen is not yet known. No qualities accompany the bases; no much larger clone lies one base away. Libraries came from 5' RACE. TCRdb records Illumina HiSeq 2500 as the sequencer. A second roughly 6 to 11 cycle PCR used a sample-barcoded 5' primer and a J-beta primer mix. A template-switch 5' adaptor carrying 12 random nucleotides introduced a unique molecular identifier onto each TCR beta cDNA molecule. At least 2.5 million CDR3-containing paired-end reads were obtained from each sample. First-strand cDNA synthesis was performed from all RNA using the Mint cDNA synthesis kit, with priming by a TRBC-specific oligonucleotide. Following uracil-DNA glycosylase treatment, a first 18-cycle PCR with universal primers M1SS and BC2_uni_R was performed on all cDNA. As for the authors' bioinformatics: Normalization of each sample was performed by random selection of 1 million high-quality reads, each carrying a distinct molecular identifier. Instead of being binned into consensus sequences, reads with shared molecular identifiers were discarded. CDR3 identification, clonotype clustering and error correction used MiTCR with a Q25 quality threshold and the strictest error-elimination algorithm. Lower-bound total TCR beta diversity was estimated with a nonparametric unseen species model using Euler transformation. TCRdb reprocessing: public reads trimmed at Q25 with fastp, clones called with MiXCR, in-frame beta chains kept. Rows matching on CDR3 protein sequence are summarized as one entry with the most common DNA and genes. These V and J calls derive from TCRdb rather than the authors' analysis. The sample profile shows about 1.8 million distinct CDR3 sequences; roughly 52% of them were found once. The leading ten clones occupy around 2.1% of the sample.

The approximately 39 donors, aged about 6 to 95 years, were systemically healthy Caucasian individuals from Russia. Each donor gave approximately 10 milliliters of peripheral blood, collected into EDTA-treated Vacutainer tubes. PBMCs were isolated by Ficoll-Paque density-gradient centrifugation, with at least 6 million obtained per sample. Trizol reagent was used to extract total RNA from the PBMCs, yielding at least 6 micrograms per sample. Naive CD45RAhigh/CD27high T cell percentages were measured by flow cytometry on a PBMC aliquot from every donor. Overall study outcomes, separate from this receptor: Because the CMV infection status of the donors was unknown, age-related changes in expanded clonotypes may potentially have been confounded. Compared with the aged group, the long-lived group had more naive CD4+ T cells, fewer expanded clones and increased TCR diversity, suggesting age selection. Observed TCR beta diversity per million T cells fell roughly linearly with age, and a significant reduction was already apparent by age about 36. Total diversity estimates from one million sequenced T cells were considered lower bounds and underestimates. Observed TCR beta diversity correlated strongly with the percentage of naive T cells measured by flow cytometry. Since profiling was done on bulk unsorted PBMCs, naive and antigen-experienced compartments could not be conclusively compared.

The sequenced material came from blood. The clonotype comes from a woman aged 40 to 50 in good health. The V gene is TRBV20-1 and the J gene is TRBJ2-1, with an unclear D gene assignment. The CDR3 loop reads CSASVTAGNEQFF. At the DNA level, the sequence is TGCAGTGCTAGCGTAACAGCTGGCAATGAGCAGTTCTTC.